Below, 21 T cell receptor beta chains from the same sample are listed, as sequenced in a study of blood T cell repertoires in COVID-19. Sequenced by immunoSEQ multiplex PCR; TCRdb stores in-frame clones only, minus some. Here the sample spans 250,000 to 400,000 clones, around 88% being singletons. The specimen was peripheral blood. These receptors were taken from a woman in her twenties or thirties with COVID-19, enrolled during active disease.

This clone was detected only once. The rearrangement joins TRBV9 to TRBJ1-3; D may be TRBD1 (6 bases). This CDR3 contains 13 residues. Trimming took 0 bases from V and 8 from J, leaving 9 bases between them. Germline loops: CDR1 SGDLS, CDR2 YYNGEE. As DNA, the CDR3 is TGTGCCAGCAGCGTAGAAGGGGGTGACACCATATATTTT. This gives the protein CASSVEGGDTIYF.

The CDR3 loop is CASSPWGRLGYEQYF. CDR3 nucleotides: TGTGCCAGCAGCCCTTGGGGGAGGTTGGGCTACGAGCAGTACTTC. V gene TRBV7-2 combines with J gene TRBJ2-7; the D gene is possibly TRBD2 (6 bases). CDR1 is SGHTA, CDR2 FQGNSA, per germline. The CDR3 runs 15 residues. Trimming shortened V by 5 bases and J by 3 bases, and 17 bases separated the two germline ends.

The chain is built from TRBV4-1 and TRBJ2-1, with a possible D match to TRBD1 (5 bases). Trimming shortened V by 1 base and J by 8 bases, and 12 bases separated the two germline ends. This CDR3 has 14 amino acids. Germline V CDR1 and CDR2: MGHRA, YSYEKL. CDR3 DNA: TGCGCCAGCAGCCAAGGCGTGCAGGGCTATGAGCAGTTCTTC. This encodes CASSQGVQGYEQFF.

V gene TRBV10-3 combines with J gene TRBJ2-1, with D maybe TRBD2 (6 bases). The CDR3 extends over 14 amino acids. Germline V gene data show CDR1 as ENHRY and CDR2 as SYGVKD. Deletions cut 10 bases from V and 15 bases from J, with 28 bases between. The CDR3 is CATTPGPTILGGFF. The CDR3 DNA follows: TGTGCCACCACGCCGGGACCGACAATTCTGGGGGGGTTCTTC.

This clone has a handful of counts. This chain uses TRBV19 with TRBJ1-5; 7 bases fit TRBD1. The J segment lost 5 bases and the V segment lost 5 bases, leaving 9 bases of the junction unmatched. The CDR3 loop spans 15 amino acids. Germline-derived CDR1 and CDR2 are LNHDA and SQIVND (reference sequence). CDR3 sequence reads: CASSQQGFVHQPQHF. CDR3 bases: TGTGCCAGTAGTCAACAGGGGTTTGTGCATCAGCCCCAGCATTTT.

The chain combines TRBV29-1 with TRBJ1-4; maybe TRBD1 (5 bases). The germline CDR1 and CDR2 sequences are SQVTM and ANQGSEA. V lost 4 bases and J 8 bases, leaving 14 bases between the germline ends. CDR3 length equals 13 residues. The CDR3 protein is CSVAEGWREKLFF. For the CDR3, the DNA is TGCAGCGTTGCGGAGGGGTGGAGGGAAAAACTGTTTTTT.

The chain carries TRBV5-1 and TRBJ2-3; D gene uncertain. This CDR3 has 15 residues. V lost 0 bases, J lost 6 bases, and 14 bases lay in between. CDR1 and CDR2 from the germline V gene are SGHRS and YFSETQ. The DNA of the CDR3 is TGCGCCAGCAGCTTGGGGCACCCCCCGCAGGATACGCAGTATTTT. It encodes CASSLGHPPQDTQYF.

The genes are TRBV3-1 (or the pseudogene TRBV3-2) and TRBJ1-2; TRBD1 matches at 9 bases. With 4 bases clipped from V and 4 bases from J, the junction kept 7 bases outside the gene matches. From germline, CDR1 is LGHDT and CDR2 YNNKEL (reference sequence). The CDR3 length is 15 residues. The CDR3 region is CASSPSGTGFYGYTF. Written as DNA, the CDR3 is TGTGCCAGCAGCCCGTCCGGGACAGGGTTCTATGGCTACACCTTC.

This clone has only one observation. The chain joins TRBV4-1 to TRBJ1-3, with D possibly being TRBD1 (6 bases). The CDR3 is made up of 17 amino acids. V shed 3 bases and J shed 0 bases, with 15 bases lying between them. Germline V CDR1 and CDR2: MGHRA, YSYEKL. CDR3 protein: CASSHKWDKSSGNTIYF. CDR3 DNA sequence: TGCGCCAGCAGCCACAAGTGGGACAAGAGCTCTGGAAACACCATATATTTT.

Of note for this clone: One end of the junction fails to match germline, which may point to a read error. For the CDR3, the DNA is TGTGCCACCAGTCATGGGAGCTCCTATAATTCACCCCTCCACTTT. Translating it yields CATSHGSSYNSPLHF. The rearrangement uses TRBV6-2 or TRBV6-3 and TRBJ1-6; no clear D gene. The CDR3 is 15 amino acids. Germline V lookup: CDR1 MNHEY, CDR2 SVGEGT.

The J gene is TRBJ2-3, the V gene TRBV5-5; TRBD2 might be the D (6 bases). V lost 0 bases and J lost 4, with 15 bases in between. The germline V gene encodes CDR1 SGHKS and CDR2 YYEKEE (reference sequence). This CDR3 has 16 amino acids. For the CDR3, the DNA is TGTGCCAGCAGCTTGGCCCGGGGGAATCGGCCAGATACGCAGTATTTT. Protein sequence: CASSLARGNRPDTQYF.

The V call is TRBV19, the J call TRBJ1-4; TRBD1 matches at 7 bases. The germline V gene has CDR1 LNHDA and CDR2 SQIVND (reference sequence). V shed 4 bases and J 7 bases; nucleotides not matched to a gene: 9. This CDR3 has 15 residues. For the CDR3, the DNA is TGTGCCAGTAGTAGACCCGGGACAGAGGGTGAAAAACTGTTTTTT. Encoded protein: CASSRPGTEGEKLFF. The entire variable domain, with the rest obtained from reference TRBV19 and TRBJ1-4, is as follows: DGGITQSPKYLFRKEGQNVTLSCEQNLNHDAMYWYRQDPGQGLRLIYYSQIVNDFQKGDIAEGYSVSREKKESFPLTVTSAQKNPTAFYLCASSRPGTEGEKLFFGSGTQLSVL.

The gene calls are TRBV4-1 and TRBJ1-1; D gene unclear. V was shortened by 4 bases and J by 6 bases, with 12 bases between the two germline ends. This CDR3 spans 13 amino acids. CDR1 MGHRA and CDR2 YSYEKL come from the germline V gene. The CDR3 coding sequence is TGCGCCAGCAGCCTCAACACACGGGCTGAAGCTTTCTTT. It yields the protein CASSLNTRAEAFF.

A single count supports this clone. This chain links TRBV3-1 (or the pseudogene TRBV3-2) with TRBJ2-4, with 7 bases that match TRBD2. The germline gives CDR1 LGHDT, CDR2 YNNKEL (reference sequence). V shed 4 bases and J 15 bases; nucleotides not matched to a gene: 12. This CDR3 spans 13 amino acids. The CDR3 DNA is TGTGCCAGCAGCCCGGGGACTAAAGGCCCACGGTACTTC. As protein: CASSPGTKGPRYF.

The rearrangement uses TRBV7-2 and TRBJ2-5, with 7 bases aligning to TRBD2. Germline V gene sequence: CDR1 SGHTA, CDR2 FQGNSA. V trimming: 6 bases; J trimming: 4 bases; junction bases outside the gene matches: 8. The CDR3 totals 14 residues. The CDR3 nucleotides are TGTGCCAGCAGTCAAGCGGGGTTGGGAGAGACCCAGTACTTC. Protein sequence: CASSQAGLGETQYF.

V gene TRBV5-4 combines with J gene TRBJ2-6, with 8 bases that match TRBD1. The J segment lost 1 base and the V segment lost 3 bases, leaving 12 bases of the junction unmatched. Germline V CDR1 and CDR2: SGHNT, YYREEE (reference sequence). The CDR3 sequence is 19 residues long. Here the CDR3 DNA reads TGTGCCAGCAGCTCCGCCCGGGACAGGATTGTGTCTGGGGCCAACGTCCTGACTTTC. This translates into CASSSARDRIVSGANVLTF.

The J gene is TRBJ2-7, the V gene TRBV19; possible D gene TRBD1, 5 bases. Germline V gives CDR1 LNHDA, CDR2 SQIVND (reference sequence). V lost 1 base and J 4 bases, leaving 20 bases between the germline ends. The CDR3 runs to 17 residues. CDR3 bases: TGTGCCAGTAGTATAGCAGGGCCCACCCGAGGTTCTTACGAGCAGTACTTC. It translates to CASSIAGPTRGSYEQYF.

The V gene is TRBV19, the J gene TRBJ1-4, with no clear D. V was clipped by 3 bases and J by 8 bases, with 13 bases between them. Germline V lookup: CDR1 LNHDA, CDR2 SQIVND (reference sequence). The CDR3 covers 14 residues. As DNA, the CDR3 is TGTGCCAGTAGTATGGGAGGTGCTGGGGAAAAACTGTTTTTT. It translates to CASSMGGAGEKLFF.

The rearrangement joins TRBV19 to TRBJ2-1; 7 bases are shared with TRBD2. The CDR3 runs 15 residues. The V and J ends lost 5 bases and 2 bases, in that order; junction bases with no gene match: 6. Germline V lookup: CDR1 LNHDA, CDR2 SQIVND (reference sequence). The CDR3 here is CASSLSGVPYNEQFF. In nucleotides, the CDR3 is TGTGCCAGTAGTCTAAGCGGGGTCCCCTACAATGAGCAGTTCTTC. Variable domain in full (rest from reference TRBV19 and TRBJ2-1): DGGITQSPKYLFRKEGQNVTLSCEQNLNHDAMYWYRQDPGQGLRLIYYSQIVNDFQKGDIAEGYSVSREKKESFPLTVTSAQKNPTAFYLCASSLSGVPYNEQFFGPGTRLTVL.

J is TRBJ2-5 and V is TRBV3-1 (or the pseudogene TRBV3-2); 9 bases are shared with TRBD2. CDR1 LGHDT and CDR2 YNNKEL come from the germline V gene (reference sequence). Unmatched junction bases numbered 6, after V lost 5 bases and J lost 5 bases. The CDR3 covers 14 residues. The CDR3: CASSLAGAEETQYF. CDR3 coding DNA: TGTGCCAGCAGCTTAGCGGGGGCCGAGGAGACCCAGTACTTC.

V is TRBV12-3 or TRBV12-4 and J is TRBJ2-5; D call uncertain. The CDR3 runs 13 residues. Trimming left V 3 bases short and J 3 bases short, with 8 bases between. CDR3 sequence: CASSFYEEETQYF. The CDR3 DNA sequence: TGTGCCAGCAGTTTTTATGAGGAAGAGACCCAGTACTTC.